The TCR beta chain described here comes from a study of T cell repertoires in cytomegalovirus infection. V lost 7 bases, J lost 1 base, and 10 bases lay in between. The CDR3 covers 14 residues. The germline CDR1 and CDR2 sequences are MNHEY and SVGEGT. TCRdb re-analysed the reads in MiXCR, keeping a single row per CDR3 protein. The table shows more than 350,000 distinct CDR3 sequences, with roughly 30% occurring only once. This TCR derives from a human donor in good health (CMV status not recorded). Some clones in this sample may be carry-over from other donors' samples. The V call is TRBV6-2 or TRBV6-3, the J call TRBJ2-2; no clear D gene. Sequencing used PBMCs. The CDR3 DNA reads TGTGCCAGCATCCGGGTGCAGAACACCGGGGAGCTGTTTTTT. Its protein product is CASIRVQNTGELFF.